A selection of T cell receptor beta chains follows, all from one sample in a study of cytomegalovirus exposure and HLA in healthy donors. Clones were read by immunoSEQ multiplex PCR, and TCRdb kept only the in-frame ones, dropping some. The sample holds 80,000 to 95,000 clones, 70% to 75% seen once. The sample consisted of PBMCs. These receptors all come from a woman younger than 35 in good health and CMV-seropositive. Each CDR3 is given with its conserved first and last residue.

15,TRBV19,CASSIEGVTNYGYTF
14,TRBV11-2,CASSLSGQGVEQYF
13,TRBV25-1,CASSTRGRETQYF
17,TRBV5-6,CASSLELAGVKQETQYF
15,TRBV9,CASSDNRADNYGYTF
11,TRBV9,CASSGEDTQYF
18,TRBV11-3,CASSLAHGQGAKNTEAFF
16,TRBV9,CASSVGSGGINYGYTF
14,TRBV6-5,CASSRTGESEKLFF
15,TRBV7-3,CASSRLAGLTGELFF
16,TRBV7-2,CASSLELAGGKETQYF
14,TRBV2,CATPGQLYNIGYTF